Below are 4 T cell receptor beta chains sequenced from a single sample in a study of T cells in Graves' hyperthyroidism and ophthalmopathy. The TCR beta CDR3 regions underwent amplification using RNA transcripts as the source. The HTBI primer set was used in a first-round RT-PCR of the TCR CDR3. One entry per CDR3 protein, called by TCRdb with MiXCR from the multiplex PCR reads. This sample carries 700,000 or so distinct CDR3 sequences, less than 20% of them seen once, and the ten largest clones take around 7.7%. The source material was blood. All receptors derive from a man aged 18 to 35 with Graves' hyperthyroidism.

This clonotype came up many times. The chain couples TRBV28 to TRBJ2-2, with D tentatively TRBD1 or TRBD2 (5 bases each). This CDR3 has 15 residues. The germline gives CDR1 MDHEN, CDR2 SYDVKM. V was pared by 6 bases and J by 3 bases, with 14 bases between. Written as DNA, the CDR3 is TGTGCCAGCAGCGGGGACGGACAATACACCGGGGAGCTGTTTTTT. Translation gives CASSGDGQYTGELFF.

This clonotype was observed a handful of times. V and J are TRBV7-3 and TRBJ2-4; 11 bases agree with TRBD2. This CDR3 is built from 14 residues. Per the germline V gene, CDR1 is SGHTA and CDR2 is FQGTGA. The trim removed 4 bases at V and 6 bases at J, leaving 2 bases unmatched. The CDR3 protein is CASSSGLAGNIQYF. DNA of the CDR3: TGTGCCAGCAGCTCAGGACTAGCGGGAAACATTCAGTACTTC.

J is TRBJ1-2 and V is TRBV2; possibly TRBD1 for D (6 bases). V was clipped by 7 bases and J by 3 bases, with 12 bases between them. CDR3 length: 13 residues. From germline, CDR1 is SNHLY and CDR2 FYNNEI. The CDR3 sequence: CASKGGDHYGYTF. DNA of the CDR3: TGTGCCAGCAAAGGGGGAGACCACTATGGCTACACCTTC.

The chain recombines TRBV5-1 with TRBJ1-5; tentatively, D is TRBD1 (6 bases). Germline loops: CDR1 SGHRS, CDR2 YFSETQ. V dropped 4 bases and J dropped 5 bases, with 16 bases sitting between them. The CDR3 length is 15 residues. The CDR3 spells CASSPGGAIDQPQHF. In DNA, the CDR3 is TGCGCCAGCAGCCCCGGGGGCGCTATCGATCAGCCCCAGCATTTT.